The 20 T cell receptor beta chains below were found in one sample sequenced in a study of control samples from healthy donors and cancer patients. Profiled with immunoSEQ multiplex PCR; TCRdb holds only in-frame clones, not every one. The sample holds about 160,000 clones, over 85% seen once. Sequenced material: blood. The receptors derive from a man aged 25 to 45 in good health.

The V call is TRBV2, the J call TRBJ2-1; perhaps TRBD2 as D (6 bases). The CDR3 runs to 15 residues. Trimming left V 1 base short and J 9 bases short, with 16 bases between. The germline gives CDR1 SNHLY, CDR2 FYNNEI. The CDR3 DNA follows: TGTGCCAGCAGTGAAGGGGAACCCGGGAGAGGTGAGCAGTTCTTC. Its protein is CASSEGEPGRGEQFF.

CDR3 loop: CASSLELAGSYNEQFF. DNA of the CDR3: TGCGCCAGCAGCTTGGAACTAGCGGGGTCCTACAATGAGCAGTTCTTC. The chain joins TRBV5-1 to TRBJ2-1; 10 positions match TRBD2. V shed 0 bases and J 1 base; nucleotides not matched to a gene: 1. The CDR3 consists of 16 residues. Germline CDR1 SGHRS, CDR2 YFSETQ.

The chain uses TRBV7-6 and TRBJ2-1; 12 nucleotides line up with TRBD1. The CDR3 spans 16 residues. Germline lookup yields CDR1 SGHVS and CDR2 FNYEAQ. Trimming took 4 bases from V and 10 from J; bases not matched to a gene: 11. The CDR3 bases are TGTGCCAGCAGCTGGCGCCGGGACAGGGGGCGCGGCGAGCAGTTCTTC. Encoded protein: CASSWRRDRGRGEQFF.

The V gene is TRBV5-1, the J gene TRBJ1-1, with D maybe TRBD1 (5 bases). V was shortened by 0 bases and J by 5 bases, with 11 bases between the two germline ends. The CDR3 consists of 14 residues. Germline V gene lookup returns CDR1 SGHRS and CDR2 YFSETQ. The CDR3, as DNA: TGCGCCAGCAGCTTGGAAGGGTACAGGACTGAAGCTTTCTTT. Its translation: CASSLEGYRTEAFF. Using reference TRBV5-1 and TRBJ1-1 for the parts outside the CDR3, the full variable domain is KAGVTQTPRYLIKTRGQQVTLSCSPISGHRSVSWYQQTPGQGLQFLFEYFSETQRNKGNFPGRFSGRQFSNSRSEMNVSTLELGDSALYLCASSLEGYRTEAFFGQGTRLTVV.

This chain uses TRBV2 with TRBJ2-4; D is undetermined. This CDR3 has 14 amino acids. Germline-derived CDR1 and CDR2 are SNHLY and FYNNEI. V lost 2 bases and J 0 bases, leaving 5 bases between the germline ends. The DNA of the CDR3 is TGTGCCAGCAGTGAACGGGTAGCCAAAAACATTCAGTACTTC. Its protein is CASSERVAKNIQYF.

The gene calls are TRBV7-2 and TRBJ2-7, with D unclear. CDR1 SGHTA and CDR2 FQGNSA come from the germline V gene. This CDR3 has 14 amino acids. V lost 5 bases, J lost 5 bases, and 16 bases lay in between. The CDR3, as DNA: TGTGCCAGCAGCCCGAGGTATAAGCCCCACGAGCAGTACTTC. It yields the protein CASSPRYKPHEQYF.

This clone was recorded once. This chain uses TRBV9 with TRBJ1-2, with TRBD1 as a possible D gene (5 bases). CDR3 length equals 14 residues. Trimming took 4 bases from V and 4 from J, leaving 14 bases between them. Looked up from germline, CDR1 is SGDLS and CDR2 is YYNGEE. The CDR3 DNA sequence: TGTGCCAGCAGCCCACGGACAACTTCCTATGGCTACACCTTC. Translated: CASSPRTTSYGYTF.

The rearrangement uses TRBV6-5 and TRBJ2-7, with 9 nucleotides matching TRBD1. Per germline, CDR1 MNHEY and CDR2 SVGAGI. V shed 6 bases and J 3 bases; nucleotides not matched to a gene: 3. This CDR3 comprises 13 residues. CDR3 loop: CASRGQGDYEQYF. The CDR3 coding sequence is TGTGCCAGCAGGGGACAGGGTGACTACGAGCAGTACTTC.

The chain combines TRBV3-1 (or the pseudogene TRBV3-2) with TRBJ2-5, with a tentative D call TRBD2 (6 bases). Looked up from germline, CDR1 is LGHDT and CDR2 is YNNKEL (reference sequence). V gave up 5 bases and J gave up 7 bases, with 26 bases separating them. The CDR3 extends over 17 amino acids. CDR3 loop: CASSTTEAGISGRTQYF. The CDR3, as DNA: TGTGCCAGCAGCACCACAGAGGCGGGAATCTCCGGTCGGACCCAGTACTTC.

This chain connects TRBV18 to TRBJ1-2; 7 bases map to TRBD1. The germline CDR1 and CDR2 sequences are KGHSH and LQKENI. The CDR3 covers 14 residues. With V trimmed by 6 bases and J by 4 bases, 8 bases remained unmatched. This chain's CDR3 is CASSRGTDTYGYTF. The CDR3 DNA reads TGTGCCAGCTCCCGCGGGACAGACACCTATGGCTACACCTTC.

This clone was observed a few times. The gene calls are TRBV24-1 and TRBJ2-6; D is uncertain. Germline V gene data show CDR1 as KGHDR and CDR2 as SFDVKD. With 2 bases removed from V and 2 bases from J, the gap between germline ends came to 15 bases. CDR3 size: 18 residues. The CDR3 loop reads CATSDYGRPGPGANVLTF. Here the CDR3 DNA reads TGTGCCACCAGTGATTACGGCAGGCCGGGCCCTGGGGCCAACGTCCTGACTTTC.

The genes are TRBV12-2 and TRBJ2-7. TRBV12-2 is deemed a pseudogene. The CDR3 has 16 residues. The CDR3 here is CASRFPLTKIPYEQYF. Here the CDR3 DNA reads TGTGCAAGTCGCTTTCCCCTTACGAAAATCCCCTACGAGCAGTACTTC.

This sequence joins TRBV29-1 and TRBJ2-2; D unresolved. The length of the CDR3 is 12 residues. V was trimmed by 8 bases and J by 5 bases, leaving 12 bases between them. CDR1 SQVTM and CDR2 ANQGSEA come from the germline V gene. The CDR3 DNA is TGCAGCCTGGCTGGGGTAACCGGGGAGCTGTTTTTT. Amino acids: CSLAGVTGELFF.

The V call is TRBV2, the J call TRBJ1-4; D unclear. The germline V gene encodes CDR1 SNHLY and CDR2 FYNNEI. This CDR3 contains 14 residues. V was shortened by 6 bases and J by 5 bases, with 13 bases between the two germline ends. This CDR3 is CASRAGNHNEKLFF. DNA for the CDR3: TGTGCCAGCAGGGCGGGGAACCACAATGAAAAACTGTTTTTT.

The V and J genes are TRBV12-3 or TRBV12-4 and TRBJ1-1; TRBD1 is a possible D gene (6 bases). Trimming took 3 bases from V and 9 from J, leaving 11 bases between them. This CDR3 is 12 amino acids long. CDR3 residues: CASSFLGGKAFF. The DNA for the CDR3 is TGTGCCAGCAGTTTTTTAGGGGGAAAAGCTTTCTTT.

V and J are TRBV5-1 and TRBJ1-1; D uncertain. The V gene lost 0 bases and the J gene lost 0 bases, with 15 bases spanning the gap. Per germline, CDR1 SGHRS and CDR2 YFSETQ. The CDR3 extends over 17 amino acids. CDR3 coding DNA: TGCGCCAGCAGCTTGGGGCGGGTGGGCAGGCTGAACACTGAAGCTTTCTTT. Translated: CASSLGRVGRLNTEAFF.

The genes are TRBV11-3 and TRBJ2-3; 10 nucleotides line up with TRBD1. This CDR3 contains 17 residues. The V segment lost 5 bases and the J segment 0 bases; nucleotides outside the gene matches: 8. Germline CDR1 and CDR2: SGHNT and YENEEA. The CDR3 loop is CASSPRPGQGSTDTQYF. The CDR3 DNA reads as TGTGCCAGCAGCCCCCGTCCGGGACAGGGGAGCACAGATACGCAGTATTTT.

This clone was seen only a few times. The rearrangement links TRBV5-4 to TRBJ2-7, with TRBD2 identical over 9 bases. Germline CDR1 reads SGHNT; CDR2 reads YYREEE (reference sequence). CDR3 length: 14 amino acids. Trimming removed 5 bases from V and 6 bases from J; junction bases left unmatched: 9. DNA of the CDR3: TGTGCCAGCAGATACGCGGGGGGGCCTTCCGAGCAGTACTTC. Its translation: CASRYAGGPSEQYF.

This sequence joins TRBV6-6 and TRBJ2-1; no definite D call. Germline CDR1 and CDR2: MNHNY and SVGAGI (reference sequence). CDR3 length: 14 amino acids. The germline V and J ends were trimmed by 6 bases and 5 bases, with 14 bases remaining between them. CDR3 residues: CASSHEPGHNEQFF. Here the CDR3 DNA reads TGTGCCAGCAGCCATGAACCGGGCCACAATGAGCAGTTCTTC.

The chain uses TRBV5-1 and TRBJ1-2; D remains unclear. CDR1 is SGHRS, CDR2 YFSETQ, per germline. Trimming took 5 bases from V and 3 from J, leaving 14 bases between them. This CDR3 spans 14 amino acids. In DNA form, the CDR3 reads TGCGCCAGCAGTCCCGGACGGCAATACTATGGCTACACCTTC. Translated: CASSPGRQYYGYTF. The full variable domain, in which reference TRBV5-1 and TRBJ1-2 provide the parts outside the CDR3, is KAGVTQTPRYLIKTRGQQVTLSCSPISGHRSVSWYQQTPGQGLQFLFEYFSETQRNKGNFPGRFSGRQFSNSRSEMNVSTLELGDSALYLCASSPGRQYYGYTFGSGTRLTVV.